This T cell receptor beta chain was identified in a study of blood T cell repertoires in COVID-19. Background on the study: The study drew acute and convalescent COVID-19 samples from the United States, Italy and Spain. From T cells, B-cell-depleted T cells, or PBMCs came the material, which was cDNA or gDNA.

This clone was seen just once. This CDR3 spans 17 amino acids. Germline assignment: CDR1 MNHEY and CDR2 SMNVEV (reference sequence). Trimming pared 7 bases from V and 0 bases from J, leaving 16 bases between. In the original processing: Reference gene primer amplification gave nucleated cell count estimates. TCRdb keeps only in-frame clones here, not all; method: immunoSEQ multiplex PCR. The V and J calls and clone size are taken from that table; D and trimming were inferred from the DNA. Among approximately 260,000 clones listed, 75% to 90% were seen once. The sequence was collected from a human donor in a cohort sampled during active COVID-19. The V gene is TRBV27, the J gene TRBJ1-6; D perhaps matches TRBD1 (6 bases). Sequencing used peripheral blood. The CDR3 sequence is CASTAIGGSSYNSPLHF. Here the CDR3 DNA reads TGTGCCAGCACTGCGATAGGGGGAAGCTCCTATAATTCACCCCTCCACTTT.